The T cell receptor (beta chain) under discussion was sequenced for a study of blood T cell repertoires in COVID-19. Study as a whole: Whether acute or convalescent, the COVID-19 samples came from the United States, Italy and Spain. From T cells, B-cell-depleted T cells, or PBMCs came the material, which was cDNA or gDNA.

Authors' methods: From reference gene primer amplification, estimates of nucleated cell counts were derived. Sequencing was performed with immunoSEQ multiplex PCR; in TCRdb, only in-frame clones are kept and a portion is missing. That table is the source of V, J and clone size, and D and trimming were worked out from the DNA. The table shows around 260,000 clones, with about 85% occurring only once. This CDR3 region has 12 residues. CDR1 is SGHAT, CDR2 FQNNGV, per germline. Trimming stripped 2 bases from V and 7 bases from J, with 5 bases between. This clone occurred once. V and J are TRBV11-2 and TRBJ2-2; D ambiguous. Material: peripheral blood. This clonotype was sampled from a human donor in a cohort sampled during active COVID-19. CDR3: CASSLTGGELFF. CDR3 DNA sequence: TGTGCCAGCAGCTTAACGGGCGGGGAGCTGTTTTTT. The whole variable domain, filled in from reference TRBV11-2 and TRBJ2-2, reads EAGVAQSPRYKIIEKRQSVAFWCNPISGHATLYWYQQILGQGPKLLIQFQNNGVVDDSQLPKDRFSAERLKGVDSTLKIQPAKLEDSAVYLCASSLTGGELFFGEGSRLTVL.